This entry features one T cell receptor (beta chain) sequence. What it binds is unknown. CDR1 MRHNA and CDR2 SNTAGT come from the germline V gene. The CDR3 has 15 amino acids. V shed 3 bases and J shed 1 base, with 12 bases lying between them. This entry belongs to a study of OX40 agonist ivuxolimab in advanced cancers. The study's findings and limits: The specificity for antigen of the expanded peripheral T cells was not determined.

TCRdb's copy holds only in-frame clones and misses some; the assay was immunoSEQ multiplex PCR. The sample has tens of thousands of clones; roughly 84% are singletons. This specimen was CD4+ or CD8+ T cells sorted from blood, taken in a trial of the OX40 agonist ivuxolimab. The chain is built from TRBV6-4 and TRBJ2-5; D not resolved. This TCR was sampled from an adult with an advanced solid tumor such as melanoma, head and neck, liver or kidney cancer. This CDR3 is CASSELKTPQETQYF. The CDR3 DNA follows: TGTGCCAGCAGTGAACTGAAAACCCCCCAAGAGACCCAGTACTTC.